This T cell receptor beta chain stems from a study of Graves' ophthalmopathy and Graves' hyperthyroidism. Whole-study findings and limits: The majority of expanded thyroid clonotypes above 0.001 frequency also occurred in blood.

From RNA, the CDR3 regions of TCR beta chains were amplified and sequenced. Second-round multiplex PCR came after a first-round RT-PCR that employed HTBI primers. Via MiXCR, TCRdb re-called the multiplex PCR reads, giving one row per CDR3 protein. The sample lists a few hundred thousand distinct CDR3 sequences; 17% were seen once. At least ten counts were recorded for this clonotype. Its antigen remains unknown. Stable hyperthyroidism meant no ophthalmopathy within 18 months of follow-up. Hyperthyroidism patients, aged 18 to 65, were newly diagnosed, under 2 months' duration. Sampling over 7.5 ml of fresh peripheral blood provided the PBMCs. V lost 6 bases, J lost 0 bases, and 5 bases stayed unmatched. This CDR3 comprises 15 residues.

This TCR was recovered from an adult woman with stable Graves' hyperthyroidism. The sample consisted of peripheral blood. The V and J genes are TRBV12-3 or TRBV12-4 and TRBJ2-4; 7 positions match TRBD2. The CDR3 DNA reads as TGTGCCAGCAGGATAGCGGGTCTAGCCAAAAACATTCAGTACTTC. This encodes CASRIAGLAKNIQYF.